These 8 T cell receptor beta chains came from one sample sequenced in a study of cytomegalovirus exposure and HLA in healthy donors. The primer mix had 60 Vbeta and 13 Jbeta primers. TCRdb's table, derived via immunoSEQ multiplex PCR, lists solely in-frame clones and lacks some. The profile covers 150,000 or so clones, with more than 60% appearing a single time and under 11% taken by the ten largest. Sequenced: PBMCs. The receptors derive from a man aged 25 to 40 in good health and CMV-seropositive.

Here the CDR3 DNA reads TGTGCCAGCAGCCCCCGGGGTAGACTTAACGAGCAGTACTTC. Amino acid sequence: CASSPRGRLNEQYF. The rearrangement uses TRBV27 and TRBJ2-7, with a tentative D call TRBD2 (5 bases). V lost 6 bases and J 5 bases, leaving 17 bases between the germline ends. The CDR3 covers 14 residues. Per the germline V gene, CDR1 is MNHEY and CDR2 is SMNVEV (reference sequence).

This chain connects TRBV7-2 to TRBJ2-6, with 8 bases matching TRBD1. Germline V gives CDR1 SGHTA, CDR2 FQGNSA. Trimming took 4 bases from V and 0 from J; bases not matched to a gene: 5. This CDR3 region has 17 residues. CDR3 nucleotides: TGTGCCAGCAGCTCACGGACAGGGCTCTCTGGGGCCAACGTCCTGACTTTC. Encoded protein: CASSSRTGLSGANVLTF.

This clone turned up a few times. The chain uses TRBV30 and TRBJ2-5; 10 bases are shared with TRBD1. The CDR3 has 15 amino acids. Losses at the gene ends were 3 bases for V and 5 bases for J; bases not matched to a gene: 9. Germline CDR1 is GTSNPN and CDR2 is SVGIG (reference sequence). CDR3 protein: CAWSPFDRGHETQYF. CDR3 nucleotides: TGTGCCTGGAGCCCTTTTGACAGGGGGCACGAGACCCAGTACTTC. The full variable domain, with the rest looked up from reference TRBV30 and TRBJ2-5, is SQTIHQWPATLVQPVGSPLSLECTVEGTSNPNLYWYRQAAGRGLQLLFYSVGIGQISSEVPQNLSASRPQDRQFILSSKKLLLSDSGFYLCAWSPFDRGHETQYFGPGTRLLVL.

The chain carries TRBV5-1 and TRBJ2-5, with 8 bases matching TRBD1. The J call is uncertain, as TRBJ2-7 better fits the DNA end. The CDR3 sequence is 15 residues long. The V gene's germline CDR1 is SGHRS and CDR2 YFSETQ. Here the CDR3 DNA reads TGCGCCAGCAGCGAGCCGGGACAGGCCCCCTACGAGCAGTACTTC. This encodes CASSEPGQAPYEQYF.

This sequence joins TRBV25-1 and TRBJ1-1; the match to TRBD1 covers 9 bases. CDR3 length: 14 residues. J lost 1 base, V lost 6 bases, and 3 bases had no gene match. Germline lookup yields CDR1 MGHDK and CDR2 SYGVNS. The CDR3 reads CASSYRGPNTEAFF. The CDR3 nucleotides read TGTGCCAGCAGCTACAGGGGGCCGAACACTGAAGCTTTCTTT.

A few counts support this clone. The CDR3 bases are TGTGCCAGCAGTCTTACACCCGGGGGACAAGAGACCCAGTACTTC. This encodes CASSLTPGGQETQYF. The chain combines TRBV28 with TRBJ2-5, with D possibly being TRBD2 (6 bases). Trimming stripped 5 bases from V and 2 bases from J, with 15 bases between. Germline lookup yields CDR1 MDHEN and CDR2 SYDVKM. The CDR3 runs 15 residues.

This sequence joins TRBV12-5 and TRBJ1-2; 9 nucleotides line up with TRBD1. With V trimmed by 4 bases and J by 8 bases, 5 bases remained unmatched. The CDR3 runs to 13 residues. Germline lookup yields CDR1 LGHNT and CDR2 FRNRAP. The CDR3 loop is CASGSGTGQGYTF. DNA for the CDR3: TGTGCTAGTGGTTCCGGGACAGGGCAAGGCTACACCTTC.

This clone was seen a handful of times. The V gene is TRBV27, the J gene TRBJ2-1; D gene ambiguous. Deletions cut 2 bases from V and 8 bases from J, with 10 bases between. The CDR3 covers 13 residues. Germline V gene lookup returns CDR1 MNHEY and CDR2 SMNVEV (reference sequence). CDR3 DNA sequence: TGTGCCAGCAGTTTAGTCCCCCCCGATGAGCAGTTCTTC. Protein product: CASSLVPPDEQFF.